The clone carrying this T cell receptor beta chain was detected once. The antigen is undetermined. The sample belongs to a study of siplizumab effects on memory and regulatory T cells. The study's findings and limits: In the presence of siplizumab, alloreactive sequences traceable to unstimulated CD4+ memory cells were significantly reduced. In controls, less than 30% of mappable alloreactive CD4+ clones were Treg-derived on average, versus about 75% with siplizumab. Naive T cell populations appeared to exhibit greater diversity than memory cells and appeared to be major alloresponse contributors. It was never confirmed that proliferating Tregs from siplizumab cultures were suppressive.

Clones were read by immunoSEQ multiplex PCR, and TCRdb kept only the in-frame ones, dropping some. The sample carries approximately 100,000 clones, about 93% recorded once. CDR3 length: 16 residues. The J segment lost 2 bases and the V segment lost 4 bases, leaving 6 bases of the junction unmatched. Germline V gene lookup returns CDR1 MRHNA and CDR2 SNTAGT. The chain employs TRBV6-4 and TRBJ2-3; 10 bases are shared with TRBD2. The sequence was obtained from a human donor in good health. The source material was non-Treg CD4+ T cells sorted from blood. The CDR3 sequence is CASSAISGGYTDTQYF. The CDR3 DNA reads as TGTGCCAGCAGTGCGATTAGCGGGGGGTACACAGATACGCAGTATTTT.